The 11 T cell receptor beta chains below come from one sample, sequenced in a study of cytomegalovirus exposure and HLA in healthy donors (dated 2017 in TCRdb). Receptor libraries were prepared by the immunoSEQ multiplex PCR assay. For the multiplex PCR, a mixture combining 60 forward primers for TCR Vbeta segments and 13 reverse primers for TCR Jbeta segments was used. This immuneACCESS table, as held by TCRdb, lists in-frame sequences with V and J called but not all clones. Of the missing ones, under half trace to an unresolved V gene in checked studies; the others have no known cause. The sample table records 200,000 to 250,000 clones; approximately 84% of these occur just once. The leading ten clones occupy around 0.57% of the sample. Sequenced input: PBMCs. Receptors were obtained from a woman in her thirties or forties in good health and CMV-seronegative.

The chain carries TRBV7-8 and TRBJ2-7, with D maybe TRBD1 (5 bases). CDR3 length: 13 residues. Germline loops: CDR1 SGHVS, CDR2 FQNEAQ. Trimming removed 5 bases at V and 4 bases at J, with 12 bases between. CDR3 amino acids: CASSRGPLYEQYF. CDR3 sequence (DNA): TGTGCCAGCAGCAGGGGCCCCCTTTACGAGCAGTACTTC.

As to this clone: Likely a read error: the CDR3 ends without its conserved phenylalanine or tryptophan. The V call is TRBV9, the J call TRBJ1-1; the match to TRBD1 covers 8 bases. Germline CDR1 SGDLS, CDR2 YYNGEE. The CDR3 has 14 amino acids. The junction had 5 bases not matched to a gene; V was cut back by 3 bases and J by 4 bases. The CDR3 nucleotides read TGTGCCAGCAGCGCCAGGGGGCGAATCACTGAAGCTTTCCTT. Its protein product is CASSARGRITEAFL.

The chain has TRBV18 and TRBJ2-1; TRBD2 might be the D (7 bases). Trimming removed 3 bases at V and 6 bases at J, with 15 bases between. The V gene's germline CDR1 is KGHSH and CDR2 LQKENI. The CDR3 is 15 amino acids. The CDR3 here is CASSPGRGGFNEQFF. CDR3 in DNA: TGTGCCAGCTCACCCGGGCGCGGGGGCTTCAATGAGCAGTTCTTC.

The chain links TRBV18 to TRBJ1-1, with TRBD1 matching over 7 bases. V was clipped by 4 bases and J by 2 bases; unmatched bases: 13. From germline, CDR1 is KGHSH and CDR2 LQKENI. This CDR3 is 17 amino acids long. The CDR3 sequence is CASSLRGWSTSNTEAFF. CDR3 bases: TGTGCCAGCTCACTCAGGGGGTGGTCTACATCAAACACTGAAGCTTTCTTT.

This chain uses TRBV7-2 with TRBJ1-2; 9 nucleotides align to TRBD1. V lost 4 bases, J lost 8 bases, and 5 bases stayed unmatched. The CDR3 loop spans 13 amino acids. Germline-derived CDR1 and CDR2 are SGHTA and FQGNSA. The CDR3 spells CASSWGQGRGYTF. CDR3 nucleotide sequence: TGTGCCAGCAGCTGGGGACAGGGCCGGGGCTACACCTTC.

The V and J genes are TRBV19 and TRBJ1-2; D may be TRBD1 (6 bases). CDR1 LNHDA and CDR2 SQIVND come from the germline V gene (reference sequence). The V gene lost 1 base and the J gene lost 1 base, with 19 bases spanning the gap. This CDR3 region has 18 residues. The CDR3, as DNA: TGTGCCAGTAGTATAGCCGGGACAAGGGTTGGGATTAACTATGGCTACACCTTC. Translated, it gives CASSIAGTRVGINYGYTF.

This clone is a singleton in its sample. V and J are TRBV15 and TRBJ1-4; D may be TRBD1 (5 bases). Germline lookup yields CDR1 LNHNV and CDR2 YYDKDF (reference sequence). This CDR3 region has 18 residues. V was shortened by 1 base and J by 3 bases, with 18 bases between the two germline ends. CDR3 nucleotide sequence: TGTGCCACCAGCAGAGCATTACAGCAGGGCCATCCTAATGAAAAACTGTTTTTT. Amino acid sequence: CATSRALQQGHPNEKLFF.

The V gene is TRBV9, the J gene TRBJ1-1; D is unresolved. The CDR3 totals 13 residues. Per the germline V gene, CDR1 is SGDLS and CDR2 is YYNGEE. Trimming took off 3 bases at V and 3 bases at J, with 9 bases between the two ends. CDR3 region: CASSEYTYTEAFF. As DNA, the CDR3 is TGTGCCAGCAGCGAGTACACATACACTGAAGCTTTCTTT.

The chain uses TRBV29-1 and TRBJ2-5; 10 bases align to TRBD1. The CDR3 totals 13 residues. The germline gives CDR1 SQVTM, CDR2 ANQGSEA. Trimming removed 7 bases from V and 5 bases from J; junction bases left unmatched: 7. The CDR3 here is CSAMGQGRETQYF. The DNA for the CDR3 is TGCAGCGCAATGGGACAGGGGAGGGAGACCCAGTACTTC.

Concerning this clone itself: Other DNA sequences in this specimen translate into the identical CDR3. The J gene is TRBJ1-1, the V gene TRBV6-5; D may be TRBD1 (5 bases). Between the trimmed V and J ends, which lost 4 bases and 0 bases, there was a span of 12 bases. The CDR3 runs to 15 residues. CDR1 is MNHEY and CDR2 is SVGAGI in the germline V gene. The CDR3: CASSSGRGMNTEAFF. In DNA, the CDR3 is TGTGCCAGCAGTTCGGGACGCGGGATGAACACTGAAGCTTTCTTT.

The chain joins TRBV9 to TRBJ1-3; D remains unclear. Germline V gene lookup returns CDR1 SGDLS and CDR2 YYNGEE. The CDR3 has 15 residues. V was shortened by 0 bases and J by 0 bases, with 7 bases between the two germline ends. The CDR3 spells CASSVGGNSGNTIYF. The CDR3 DNA sequence: TGTGCCAGCAGCGTAGGCGGGAACTCTGGAAACACCATATATTTT.